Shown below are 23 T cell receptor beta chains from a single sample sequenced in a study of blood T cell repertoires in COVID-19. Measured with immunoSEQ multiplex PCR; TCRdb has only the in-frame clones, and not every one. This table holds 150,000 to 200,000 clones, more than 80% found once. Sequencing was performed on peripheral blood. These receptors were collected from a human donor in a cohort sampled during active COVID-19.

In DNA, the CDR3 is TGTGCCAGCAGCCCGGGACTAGCGGGGGCGCGTGAGCAGTTCTTC. Its translation: CASSPGLAGAREQFF. The chain carries TRBV5-6 and TRBJ2-1; 14 bases map to TRBD2. CDR1 is SGHDT and CDR2 is YYEEEE in the germline V gene. V lost 4 bases and J lost 9; bases outside the gene matches: 6. The CDR3 spans 15 residues.

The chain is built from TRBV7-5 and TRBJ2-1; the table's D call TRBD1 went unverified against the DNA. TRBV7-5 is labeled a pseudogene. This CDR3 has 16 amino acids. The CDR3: CARSPPGQGCYNEQFF. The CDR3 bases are TGTGCCAGAAGCCCCCCCGGACAGGGATGCTACAATGAGCAGTTCTTC.

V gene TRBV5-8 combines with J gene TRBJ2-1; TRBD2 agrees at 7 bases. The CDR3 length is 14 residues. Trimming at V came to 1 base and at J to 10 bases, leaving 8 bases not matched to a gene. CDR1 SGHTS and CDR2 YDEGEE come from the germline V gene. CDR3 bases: TGTGCCAGCAGCTTGCTGGGGCCGGGGGGAGAGCAGTTCTTC. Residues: CASSLLGPGGEQFF.

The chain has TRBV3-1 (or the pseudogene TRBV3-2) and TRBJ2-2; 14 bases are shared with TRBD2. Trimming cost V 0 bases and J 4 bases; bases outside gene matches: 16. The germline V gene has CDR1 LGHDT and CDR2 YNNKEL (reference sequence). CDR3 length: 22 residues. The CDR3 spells CASSQDLFGLAGGLSSTGELFF. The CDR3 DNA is TGTGCCAGCAGCCAAGATCTTTTTGGACTAGCGGGGGGCCTCTCGAGCACCGGGGAGCTGTTTTTT.

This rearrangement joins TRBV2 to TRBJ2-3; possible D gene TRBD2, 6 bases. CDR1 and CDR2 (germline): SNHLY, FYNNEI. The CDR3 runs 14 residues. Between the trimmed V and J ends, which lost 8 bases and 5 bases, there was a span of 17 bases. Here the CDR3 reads CASLTSEGLDTQYF. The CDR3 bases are TGTGCCAGCCTGACTAGTGAGGGTCTAGATACGCAGTATTTT.

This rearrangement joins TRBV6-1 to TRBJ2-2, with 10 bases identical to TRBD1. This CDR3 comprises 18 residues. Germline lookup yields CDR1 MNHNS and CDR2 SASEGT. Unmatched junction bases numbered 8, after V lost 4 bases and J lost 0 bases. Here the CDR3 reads CASSVIRQGATNTGELFF. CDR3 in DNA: TGTGCCAGCAGTGTAATCCGACAGGGGGCGACGAACACCGGGGAGCTGTTTTTT.

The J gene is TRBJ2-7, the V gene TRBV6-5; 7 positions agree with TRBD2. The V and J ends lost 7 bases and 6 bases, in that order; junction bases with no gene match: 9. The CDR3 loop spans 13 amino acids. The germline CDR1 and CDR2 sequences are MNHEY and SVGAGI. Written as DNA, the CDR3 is TGTGCCAGCACCCTCGCGTCTAGCGGCGAGCAGTACTTC. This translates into CASTLASSGEQYF.

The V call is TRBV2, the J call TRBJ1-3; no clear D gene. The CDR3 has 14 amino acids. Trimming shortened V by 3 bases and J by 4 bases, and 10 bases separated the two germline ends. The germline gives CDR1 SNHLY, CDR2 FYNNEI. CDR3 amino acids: CASSEGGPGNTIYF. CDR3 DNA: TGTGCCAGCAGTGAGGGAGGACCAGGAAACACCATATATTTT.

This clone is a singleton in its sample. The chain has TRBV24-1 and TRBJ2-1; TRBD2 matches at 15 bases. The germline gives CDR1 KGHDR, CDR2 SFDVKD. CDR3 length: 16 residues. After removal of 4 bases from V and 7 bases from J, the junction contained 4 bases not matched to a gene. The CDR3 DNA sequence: TGTGCCACCAGTGACTCCGGGACTAGCGGGAGGAATGAGCAGTTCTTC. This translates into CATSDSGTSGRNEQFF.

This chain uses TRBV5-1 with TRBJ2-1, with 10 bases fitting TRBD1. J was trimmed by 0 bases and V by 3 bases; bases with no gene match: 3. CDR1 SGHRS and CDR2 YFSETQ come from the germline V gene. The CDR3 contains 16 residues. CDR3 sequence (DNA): TGCGCCAGCAGCTGGACAGGGGGTAGCTCCTACAATGAGCAGTTCTTC. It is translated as CASSWTGGSSYNEQFF.

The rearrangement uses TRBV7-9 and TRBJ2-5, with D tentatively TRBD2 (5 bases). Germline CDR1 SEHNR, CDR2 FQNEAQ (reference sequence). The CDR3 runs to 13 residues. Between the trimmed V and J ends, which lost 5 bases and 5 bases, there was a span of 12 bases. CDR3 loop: CASSPPGVETQYF. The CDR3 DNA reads TGTGCCAGCAGCCCACCCGGGGTGGAGACCCAGTACTTC.

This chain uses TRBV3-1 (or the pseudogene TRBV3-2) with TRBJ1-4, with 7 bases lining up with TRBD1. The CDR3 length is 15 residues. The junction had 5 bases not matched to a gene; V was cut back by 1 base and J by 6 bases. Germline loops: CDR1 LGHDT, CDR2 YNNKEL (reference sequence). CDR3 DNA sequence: TGTGCCAGCAGCCAAGGACACCAGGGGGATGAAAAACTGTTTTTT. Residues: CASSQGHQGDEKLFF.

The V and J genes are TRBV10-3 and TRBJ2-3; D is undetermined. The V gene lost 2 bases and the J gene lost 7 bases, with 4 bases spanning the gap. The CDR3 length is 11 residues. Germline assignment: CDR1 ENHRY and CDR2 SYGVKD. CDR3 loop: CAISEDYTQYF. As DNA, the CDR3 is TGTGCCATCAGTGAGGACTATACGCAGTATTTT.

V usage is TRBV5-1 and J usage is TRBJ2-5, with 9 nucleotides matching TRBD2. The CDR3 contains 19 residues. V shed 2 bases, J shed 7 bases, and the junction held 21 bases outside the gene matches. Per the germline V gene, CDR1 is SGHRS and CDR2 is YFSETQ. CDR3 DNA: TGCGCCAGCAGCTTAATGCCGATGGGGGCTAGCGGGGCCAAGAGGACCCAGTACTTC. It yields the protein CASSLMPMGASGAKRTQYF.

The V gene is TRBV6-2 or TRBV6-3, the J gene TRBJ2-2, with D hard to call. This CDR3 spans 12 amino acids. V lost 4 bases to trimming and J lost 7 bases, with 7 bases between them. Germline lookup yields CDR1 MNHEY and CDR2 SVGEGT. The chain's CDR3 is CASSLAGGELFF. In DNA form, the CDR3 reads TGTGCCAGCAGTTTGGCAGGCGGGGAGCTGTTTTTT.

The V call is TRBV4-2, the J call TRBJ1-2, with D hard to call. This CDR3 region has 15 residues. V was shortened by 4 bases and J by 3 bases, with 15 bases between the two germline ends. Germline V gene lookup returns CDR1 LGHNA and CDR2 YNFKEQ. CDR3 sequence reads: CASSPGEEDYYGYTF. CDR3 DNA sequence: TGTGCCAGCAGCCCTGGGGAGGAAGACTACTATGGCTACACCTTC.

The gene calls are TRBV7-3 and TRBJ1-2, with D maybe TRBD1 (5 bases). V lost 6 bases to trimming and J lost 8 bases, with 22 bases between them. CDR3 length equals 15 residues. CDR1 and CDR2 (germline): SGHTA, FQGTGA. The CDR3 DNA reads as TGTGCCAGCAGTCCCGACCCGGGACTGCCTGGCGGCTACACCTTC. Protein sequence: CASSPDPGLPGGYTF.

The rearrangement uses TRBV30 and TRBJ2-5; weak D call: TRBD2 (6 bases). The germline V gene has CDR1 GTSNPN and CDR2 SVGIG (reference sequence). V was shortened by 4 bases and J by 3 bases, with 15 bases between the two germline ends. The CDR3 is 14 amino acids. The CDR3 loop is CAWNRRDGEETQYF. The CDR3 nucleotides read TGTGCCTGGAACCGGCGGGACGGAGAAGAGACCCAGTACTTC.

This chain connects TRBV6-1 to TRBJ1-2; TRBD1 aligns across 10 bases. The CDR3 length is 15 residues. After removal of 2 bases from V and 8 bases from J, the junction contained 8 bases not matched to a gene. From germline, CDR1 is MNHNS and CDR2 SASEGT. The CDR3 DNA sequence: TGTGCCAGCAGTGAAACGGGACAGGGGATTTTGGGCTACACCTTC. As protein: CASSETGQGILGYTF.

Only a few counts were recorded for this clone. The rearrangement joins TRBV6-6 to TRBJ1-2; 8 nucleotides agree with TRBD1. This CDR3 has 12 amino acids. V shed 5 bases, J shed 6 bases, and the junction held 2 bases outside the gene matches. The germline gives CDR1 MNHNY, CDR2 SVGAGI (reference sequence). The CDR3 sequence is CASSRTGNGYTF. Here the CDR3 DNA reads TGTGCCAGCAGTCGGACAGGGAATGGCTACACCTTC.

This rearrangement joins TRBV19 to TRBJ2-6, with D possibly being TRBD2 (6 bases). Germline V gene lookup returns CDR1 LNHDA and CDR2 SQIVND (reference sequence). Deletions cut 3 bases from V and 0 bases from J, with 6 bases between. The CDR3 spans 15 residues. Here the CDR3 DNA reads TGTGCCAGTAGTATGGAGGGCTCTGGGGCCAACGTCCTGACTTTC. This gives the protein CASSMEGSGANVLTF.

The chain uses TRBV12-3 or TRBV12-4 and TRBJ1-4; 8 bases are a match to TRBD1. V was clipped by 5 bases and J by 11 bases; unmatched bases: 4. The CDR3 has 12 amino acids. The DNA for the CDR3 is TGTGCCAGCAGTGCGACAGGGGAGAAACTGTTTTTT. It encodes CASSATGEKLFF.

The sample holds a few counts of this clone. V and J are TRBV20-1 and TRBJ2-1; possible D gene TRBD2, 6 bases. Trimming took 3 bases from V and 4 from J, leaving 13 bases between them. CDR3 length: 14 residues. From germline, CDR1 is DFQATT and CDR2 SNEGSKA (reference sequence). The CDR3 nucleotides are TGCAGTGCTAGTGGGGGACTTCGATACAATGAGCAGTTCTTC. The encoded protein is CSASGGLRYNEQFF.